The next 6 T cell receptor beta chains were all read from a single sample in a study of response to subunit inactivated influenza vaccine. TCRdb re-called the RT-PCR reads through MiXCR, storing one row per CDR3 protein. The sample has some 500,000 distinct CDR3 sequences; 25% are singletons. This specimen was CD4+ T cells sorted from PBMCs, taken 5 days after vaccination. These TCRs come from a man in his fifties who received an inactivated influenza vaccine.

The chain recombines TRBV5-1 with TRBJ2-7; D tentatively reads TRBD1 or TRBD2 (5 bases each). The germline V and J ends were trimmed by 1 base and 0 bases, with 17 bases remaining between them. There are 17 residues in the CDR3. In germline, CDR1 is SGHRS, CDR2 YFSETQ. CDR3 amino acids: CASSLNPRRDGSYEQYF. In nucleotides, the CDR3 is TGCGCCAGCAGCTTGAATCCGCGACGGGACGGCTCCTACGAGCAGTACTTC.

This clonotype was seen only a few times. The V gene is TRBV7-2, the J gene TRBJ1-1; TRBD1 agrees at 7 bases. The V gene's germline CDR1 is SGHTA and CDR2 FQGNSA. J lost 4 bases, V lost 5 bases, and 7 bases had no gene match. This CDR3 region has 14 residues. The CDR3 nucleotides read TGTGCCAGCAGCCCAAGGGCAGGGGGCACTGAAGCTTTCTTT. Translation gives CASSPRAGGTEAFF.

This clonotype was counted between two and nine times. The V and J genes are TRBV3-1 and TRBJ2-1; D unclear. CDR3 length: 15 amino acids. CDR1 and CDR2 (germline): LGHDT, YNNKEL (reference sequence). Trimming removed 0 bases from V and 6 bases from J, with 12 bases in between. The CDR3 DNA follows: TGTGCCAGCAGCCAAGACCCGGGCTCGCTCAATGAGCAGTTCTTC. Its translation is CASSQDPGSLNEQFF.

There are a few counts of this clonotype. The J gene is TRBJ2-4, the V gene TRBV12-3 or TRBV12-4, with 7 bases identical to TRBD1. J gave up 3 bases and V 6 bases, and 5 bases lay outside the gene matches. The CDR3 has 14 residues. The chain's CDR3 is CASSPTGVKNIQYF. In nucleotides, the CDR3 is TGTGCCAGCAGCCCCACAGGGGTCAAAAACATTCAGTACTTC.

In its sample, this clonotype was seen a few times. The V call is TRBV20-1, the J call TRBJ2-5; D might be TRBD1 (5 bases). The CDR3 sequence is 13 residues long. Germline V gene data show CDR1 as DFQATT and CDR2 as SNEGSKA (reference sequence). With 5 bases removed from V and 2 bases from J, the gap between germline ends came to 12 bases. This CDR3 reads CSARRTLQETQYF. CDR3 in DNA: TGCAGTGCTCGCCGGACACTTCAAGAGACCCAGTACTTC.

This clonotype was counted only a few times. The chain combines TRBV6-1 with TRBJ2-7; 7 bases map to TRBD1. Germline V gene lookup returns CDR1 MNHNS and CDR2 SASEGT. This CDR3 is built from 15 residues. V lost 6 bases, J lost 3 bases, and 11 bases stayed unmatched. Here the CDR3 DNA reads TGTGCCAGCAGCGCCGGGACAGCCGTGAGCTACGAGCAGTACTTC. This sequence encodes CASSAGTAVSYEQYF.